What follows are 7 T cell receptor beta chains derived from one specimen sequenced in a study of shared clonotypes between healthy human individuals. Only in-frame clones appear in the TCRdb table, and some are missing; sequencing was by immunoSEQ multiplex PCR. This table has roughly 1.5 million clones, 95% to 99% appearing once. Sequenced sample: naive CD4+ T cells sorted from blood. The subset denotes: CD45RA+ positively selected. All receptors derive from a man younger than 45 in good health.

The chain combines TRBV2 with TRBJ2-5, with 7 bases identical to TRBD1. V lost 6 bases and J lost 2; bases outside the gene matches: 15. This CDR3 has 17 amino acids. Germline V gene sequence: CDR1 SNHLY, CDR2 FYNNEI. The CDR3 protein is CASSNLPPGTAQETQYF. In nucleotides, the CDR3 is TGTGCCAGCAGCAATTTACCCCCCGGGACAGCTCAAGAGACCCAGTACTTC.

The chain combines TRBV27 with TRBJ2-5, with D perhaps TRBD1 or TRBD2 (5 bases each). Germline V gene data show CDR1 as MNHEY and CDR2 as SMNVEV (reference sequence). The CDR3 has 15 residues. Trimming took off 2 bases at V and 3 bases at J, with 13 bases between the two ends. The CDR3 loop reads CASSLLGTGKETQYF. CDR3 nucleotides: TGTGCCAGCAGTTTACTGGGGACGGGGAAAGAGACCCAGTACTTC.

The chain links TRBV12-5 to TRBJ1-1; no definite D call. Germline values: CDR1 LGHNT, CDR2 FRNRAP. This CDR3 is built from 15 residues. Trimming pared 3 bases from V and 2 bases from J, leaving 13 bases between. The CDR3 DNA reads TGTGCTAGTGGTTTAAGTCGAGGTATAAACACTGAAGCTTTCTTT. It specifies CASGLSRGINTEAFF.

In regard to this clone: This same CDR3 is encoded by further DNA sequences in the sample. The chain couples TRBV7-2 to TRBJ2-7; D is ambiguous. The CDR3 is 12 amino acids. Trimming stripped 5 bases from V and 4 bases from J, with 9 bases between. Germline CDR1 is SGHTA and CDR2 is FQGNSA. CDR3 sequence: CASSPSGYEQYF. The CDR3 DNA follows: TGTGCCAGCAGCCCCTCCGGGTACGAGCAGTACTTC.

This rearrangement joins TRBV2 to TRBJ2-1, with 8 bases fitting TRBD1. The CDR3 is made up of 15 amino acids. V was pared by 6 bases and J by 9 bases, with 13 bases of the junction left unmatched. The germline V gene has CDR1 SNHLY and CDR2 FYNNEI. The CDR3 nucleotides are TGTGCCAGCAGGCCACGACAGGGGATTGGGAGTGAGCAGTTCTTC. Residues: CASRPRQGIGSEQFF.

This clone was picked up one time. CDR3 DNA sequence: TGTGCCAGCTCACCACCCAGGACACAGGAGACCCAGTACTTC. It yields the protein CASSPPRTQETQYF. The J gene is TRBJ2-5, the V gene TRBV18, with D possibly TRBD1 on 5 matching bases. V shed 0 bases and J shed 5 bases, with 10 bases lying between them. The CDR3 consists of 14 residues. Looked up from germline, CDR1 is KGHSH and CDR2 is LQKENI.

The chain carries TRBV5-1 and TRBJ1-2; D is undetermined. This CDR3 contains 13 residues. CDR1 SGHRS and CDR2 YFSETQ come from the germline V gene. The V end lost 4 bases, the J end lost 8 bases, and 15 bases lay between the germline ends. DNA of the CDR3: TGCGCCAGCAGCCTGGACGGCTATGAGGGCTACACCTTC. The encoded protein is CASSLDGYEGYTF.